Listed below are T cell receptor beta chains from one sample, sequenced in a study of blood T cell repertoires in COVID-19. TCRdb's table, derived via immunoSEQ multiplex PCR, lists solely in-frame clones and lacks some. Of around 130,000 clones listed, roughly four fifths are singletons. Material for sequencing was PBMCs or T cells enriched from blood (not recorded which). These receptors were collected from a man aged 35 to 55 with acute COVID-19. CDR3s include the opening cysteine and the closing phenylalanine or tryptophan. D genes are given only for firm matches. Not all rows give a size; the values are once, few, many and, for expanded clones, a class.

D: -; J: TRBJ1-2; V: TRBV7-9; size: -; DNA: TGTGCCAGCAGCTTAGCGCAGGGGTACTATGGCTACACCTTC; CDR3: CASSLAQGYYGYTF
D: TRBD1; J: TRBJ1-4; V: TRBV19; size: -; DNA: TGTGCCAGTAGTCCCGACAGGGTAGACGAAAAACTGTTTTTT; CDR3: CASSPDRVDEKLFF
D: -; J: TRBJ2-7; V: TRBV19; size: medium-sized; DNA: TGTGCCAGTAGCCGGGACTTCCCCTACGAGCAGTACTTC; CDR3: CASSRDFPYEQYF
D: -; J: TRBJ2-1; V: TRBV5-6; size: few; DNA: TGTGCCAGCAGCTTGGGGGTGGCGCACGGGGGAAACTCCTACAATGAGCAGTTCTTC; CDR3: CASSLGVAHGGNSYNEQFF
D: -; J: TRBJ2-1; V: TRBV28; size: few; DNA: TGTGCCAGCATTTCACCCGGGCTAGCGGACAGCGGGGAGCAGTTCTTC; CDR3: CASISPGLADSGEQFF
D: -; J: TRBJ1-2; V: TRBV30; size: -; DNA: TGTGCCTGGACTTCCCTAACGGCTAACTATGGCTACACCTTC; CDR3: CAWTSLTANYGYTF
D: -; J: TRBJ2-7; V: TRBV5-5; size: few; DNA: TGTGCCAGCAGCTTGGTGGCGGGGGCCTCCTACGAGCAGTACTTC; CDR3: CASSLVAGASYEQYF
D: -; J: TRBJ1-2; V: TRBV11-2; size: -; DNA: TGTGCCAGCAGCCCTGGAGCCCCACAGGGAATCCCAATATATGGCTACACCTTC; CDR3: CASSPGAPQGIPIYGYTF
D: -; J: TRBJ2-1; V: TRBV18; size: -; DNA: TGTGCCAGCTCACCACCCGGTATGACAGGTCAATACAATGAGCAGTTCTTC; CDR3: CASSPPGMTGQYNEQFF
D: -; J: TRBJ2-2; V: TRBV16; size: -; DNA: TGTGCCAGCAGCCCTATCATGGGTCAGCGGCCGAACACCGGGGAGCTGTTTTTT; CDR3: CASSPIMGQRPNTGELFF
D: TRBD1; J: TRBJ1-2; V: TRBV2; size: -; DNA: TGTGCCAGCAGGGAAGGACAGGGGGTTTACTATGGCTACACCTTC; CDR3: CASREGQGVYYGYTF
D: TRBD2; J: TRBJ2-1; V: TRBV14; size: -; DNA: TGTGCCAGCAGCCCGCCCCAAGCGGGAGGATACAATGAGCAGTTCTTC; CDR3: CASSPPQAGGYNEQFF
D: TRBD1; J: TRBJ2-2; V: TRBV18; size: -; DNA: TGTGCCAGCTCACCGCTCGAGGCAGGGGGTGGCACCGGGGAGCTGTTTTTT; CDR3: CASSPLEAGGGTGELFF
D: TRBD1; J: TRBJ1-1; V: TRBV6-5; size: -; DNA: TGTGCCAGCAGTCCGAGGACAGGGGGTACGGCTTTCTTT; CDR3: CASSPRTGGTAFF
D: -; J: TRBJ1-3; V: TRBV10-2; size: -; DNA: TGCGCCAGCAGGTTTTCGACAGCCAACTCTGGAAACACCATATATTTT; CDR3: CASRFSTANSGNTIYF
D: TRBD2; J: TRBJ2-5; V: TRBV30; size: -; DNA: TGTGCCTCGATGGAAGAAGCGGGGGAGACCCAGTACTTC; CDR3: CASMEEAGETQYF
D: -; J: TRBJ1-4; V: TRBV3-1/TRBV3-2; size: -; DNA: TGTGCCAGCAGCCAAGAGGGCGAGAAACTGTTTTTT; CDR3: CASSQEGEKLFF
D: TRBD1; J: TRBJ1-1; V: TRBV5-1; size: -; DNA: TGCGCCAGCACCTTAGACAGGGACACTGAAGCTTTCTTT; CDR3: CASTLDRDTEAFF
D: TRBD1; J: TRBJ1-1; V: TRBV29-1; size: -; DNA: TGCAGCGCTTCGACAGGGACGGACACTGAAGCTTTCTTT; CDR3: CSASTGTDTEAFF
D: TRBD1; J: TRBJ2-1; V: TRBV6-6; size: -; DNA: TGTGCCAGCAGTTACTGGAGACAGGGGGCAAGAAATGAGCAGTTCTTC; CDR3: CASSYWRQGARNEQFF
D: TRBD2; J: TRBJ2-5; V: TRBV5-1; size: -; DNA: TGCGCCAGCAGCTCCATTAGCGGGGGGGCACCTGAGACCCAGTACTTC; CDR3: CASSSISGGAPETQYF
D: -; J: TRBJ2-1; V: TRBV7-2; size: -; DNA: TGTGCCAGCAGCTCTCGACTAGGATCCAATGAGCAGTTCTTC; CDR3: CASSSRLGSNEQFF
D: -; J: TRBJ1-6; V: TRBV6-5; size: -; DNA: TGTGCCAGCGCTAGGACAGAGCGAAATTCACCCCTCCACTTT; CDR3: CASARTERNSPLHF
D: -; J: TRBJ2-7; V: TRBV5-6; size: -; DNA: TGTGCCAGCAGCTTGGGGAGGGCCTACGAGCAGTACTTC; CDR3: CASSLGRAYEQYF
D: -; J: TRBJ1-1; V: TRBV2; size: few; DNA: TGTGCCAGCAGAGAATCGGGACAGAACACTGAAGCTTTCTTT; CDR3: CASRESGQNTEAFF
D: TRBD1; J: TRBJ1-3; V: TRBV27; size: -; DNA: TGTGCCAGCAGAGAAGGGACAGGGTACTCTGGAAACACCATATATTTT; CDR3: CASREGTGYSGNTIYF
D: -; J: TRBJ1-1; V: TRBV9; size: -; DNA: TGTGCCAGCTCTACCGTCTCCGTGAACACTGAAGCTTTCTTT; CDR3: CASSTVSVNTEAFF
D: TRBD2; J: TRBJ2-1; V: TRBV7-9; size: -; DNA: TGTGCCAGCAGCCCGGGACTAGCGGGAGGCCCACGCTCCTACAATGAGCAGTTCTTC; CDR3: CASSPGLAGGPRSYNEQFF
D: -; J: TRBJ1-2; V: TRBV25-1; size: few; DNA: TGTGCCAGCAGTGAACGTCCCGGCTATGGCTACACCTTC; CDR3: CASSERPGYGYTF
D: TRBD1; J: TRBJ1-1; V: TRBV19; size: -; DNA: TGTGCCAGTAGTTCCGAACGGACAGGGGGGCCCCGCCGAGCTTTCTTT; CDR3: CASSSERTGGPRRAFF